The 8 T cell receptor beta chains below come from one sample, sequenced in a study of blood T cell repertoires in COVID-19. Method: immunoSEQ multiplex PCR; TCRdb's copy keeps in-frame clones and lacks some. Here the sample spans roughly 220,000 clones, around 90% being singletons. The sequenced sample was peripheral blood. All receptors come from a man between 60 and 75 years old with acute or convalescent COVID-19.

This chain uses TRBV7-8 with TRBJ2-5; D perhaps matches TRBD2 (5 bases). Germline values: CDR1 SGHVS, CDR2 FQNEAQ. Trimming pared 1 base from V and 7 bases from J, leaving 16 bases between. The CDR3 contains 15 residues. The CDR3 DNA sequence: TGTGCCAGCAGCTTAGGGTGGACTGGTCGGGGGACCCAGTACTTC. This translates into CASSLGWTGRGTQYF.

The CDR3 DNA sequence: TGCGCCAGCAGCTTGGCCCCGGTGAACCAGCCCCAGCATTTT. It codes for CASSLAPVNQPQHF. This sequence joins TRBV5-1 and TRBJ1-5; D unclear. This CDR3 contains 14 residues. V shed 0 bases and J shed 7 bases, with 11 bases lying between them. Germline V gives CDR1 SGHRS, CDR2 YFSETQ. Full variable domain (outside the CDR3, taken from reference TRBV5-1 and TRBJ1-5): KAGVTQTPRYLIKTRGQQVTLSCSPISGHRSVSWYQQTPGQGLQFLFEYFSETQRNKGNFPGRFSGRQFSNSRSEMNVSTLELGDSALYLCASSLAPVNQPQHFGDGTRLSIL.

The rearrangement uses TRBV7-9 and TRBJ2-1; 7 bases match TRBD1. CDR3 length: 17 residues. Losses at the gene ends were 5 bases for V and 3 bases for J; bases not matched to a gene: 13. The germline CDR1 and CDR2 sequences are SEHNR and FQNEAQ (reference sequence). This chain's CDR3 is CASSPPSGGRSYNEQFF. The DNA of the CDR3 is TGTGCCAGCAGCCCACCATCAGGGGGAAGAAGCTACAATGAGCAGTTCTTC.

The CDR3 sequence: CASRTGHERGYTF. Here the CDR3 DNA reads TGTGCCAGCCGGACAGGGCACGAGCGGGGCTACACCTTC. This chain uses TRBV28 with TRBJ1-2; 8 bases agree with TRBD1. This CDR3 has 13 residues. The germline V gene has CDR1 MDHEN and CDR2 SYDVKM. The ends lost 8 bases at V and 8 bases at J; junction bases unmatched: 10.

Note on this clone: Other DNA sequences in this specimen translate into the identical CDR3. J is TRBJ1-5 and V is TRBV6-5, with TRBD1 as a possible D gene (6 bases). CDR1 is MNHEY, CDR2 SVGAGI, per germline. V lost 2 bases and J 4 bases, leaving 12 bases between the germline ends. The CDR3 runs 15 residues. The CDR3 coding sequence is TGTGCCAGCAGTTACGGGGGGGGCGGAAATCAGCCCCAGCATTTT. It translates to CASSYGGGGNQPQHF.

This clone was seen a handful of times. The rearrangement uses TRBV7-9 and TRBJ2-2, with TRBD2 matching over 8 bases. V shed 4 bases and J 3 bases; nucleotides not matched to a gene: 4. Per germline, CDR1 SEHNR and CDR2 FQNEAQ (reference sequence). The CDR3 consists of 15 residues. The CDR3 loop reads CASSSRGGYTGELFF. The CDR3 nucleotides are TGTGCCAGCAGCTCCCGGGGGGGATACACCGGGGAGCTGTTTTTT.

This clone was observed a single time. The rearrangement uses TRBV7-2 and TRBJ2-2; D possibly corresponds to TRBD2 (6 bases). In germline, CDR1 is SGHTA, CDR2 FQGNSA. V was pared by 5 bases and J by 3 bases, with 10 bases between. The CDR3 has 14 amino acids. CDR3 DNA: TGTGCCAGCAGCCCGGGACTTCACACCGGGGAGCTGTTTTTT. Encoded protein: CASSPGLHTGELFF.

The chain combines TRBV27 with TRBJ1-5, with 9 bases lining up with TRBD1. CDR3 length: 15 residues. Germline V gene sequence: CDR1 MNHEY, CDR2 SMNVEV (reference sequence). The junction had 9 bases not matched to a gene; V was cut back by 5 bases and J by 7 bases. The DNA for the CDR3 is TGTGCCAGCAGTCAAGCACAGGGGGCAAAACAGCCCCAGCATTTT. Amino acids: CASSQAQGAKQPQHF.